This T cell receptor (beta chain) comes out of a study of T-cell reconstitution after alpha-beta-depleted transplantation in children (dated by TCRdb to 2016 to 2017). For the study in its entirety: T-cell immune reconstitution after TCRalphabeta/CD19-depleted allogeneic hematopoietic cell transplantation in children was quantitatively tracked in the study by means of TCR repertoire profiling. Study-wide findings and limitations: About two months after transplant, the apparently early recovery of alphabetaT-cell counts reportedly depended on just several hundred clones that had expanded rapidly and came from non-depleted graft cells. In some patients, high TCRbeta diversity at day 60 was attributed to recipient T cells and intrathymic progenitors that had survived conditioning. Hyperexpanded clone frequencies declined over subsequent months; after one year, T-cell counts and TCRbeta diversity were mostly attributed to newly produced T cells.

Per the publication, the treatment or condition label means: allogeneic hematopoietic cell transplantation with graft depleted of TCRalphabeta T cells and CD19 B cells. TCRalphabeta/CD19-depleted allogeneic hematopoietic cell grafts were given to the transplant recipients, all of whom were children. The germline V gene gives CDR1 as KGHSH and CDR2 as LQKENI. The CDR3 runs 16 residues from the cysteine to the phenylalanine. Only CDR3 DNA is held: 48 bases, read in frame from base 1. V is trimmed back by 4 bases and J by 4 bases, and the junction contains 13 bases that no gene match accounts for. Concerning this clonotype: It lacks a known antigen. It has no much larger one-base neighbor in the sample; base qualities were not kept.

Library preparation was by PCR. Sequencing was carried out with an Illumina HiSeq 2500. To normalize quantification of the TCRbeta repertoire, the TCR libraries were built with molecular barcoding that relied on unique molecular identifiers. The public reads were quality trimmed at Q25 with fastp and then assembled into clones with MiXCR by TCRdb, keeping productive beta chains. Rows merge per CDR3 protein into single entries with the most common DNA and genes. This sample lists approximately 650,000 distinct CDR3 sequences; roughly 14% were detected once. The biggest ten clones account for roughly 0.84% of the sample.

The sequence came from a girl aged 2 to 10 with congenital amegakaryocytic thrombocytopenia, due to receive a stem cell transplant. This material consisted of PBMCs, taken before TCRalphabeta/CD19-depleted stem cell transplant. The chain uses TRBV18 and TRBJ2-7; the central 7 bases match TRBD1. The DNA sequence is TGTGCCAGCTCACTCAGAACCGGGACAGATTTATACGAGCAGTACTTC. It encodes CASSLRTGTDLYEQYF.